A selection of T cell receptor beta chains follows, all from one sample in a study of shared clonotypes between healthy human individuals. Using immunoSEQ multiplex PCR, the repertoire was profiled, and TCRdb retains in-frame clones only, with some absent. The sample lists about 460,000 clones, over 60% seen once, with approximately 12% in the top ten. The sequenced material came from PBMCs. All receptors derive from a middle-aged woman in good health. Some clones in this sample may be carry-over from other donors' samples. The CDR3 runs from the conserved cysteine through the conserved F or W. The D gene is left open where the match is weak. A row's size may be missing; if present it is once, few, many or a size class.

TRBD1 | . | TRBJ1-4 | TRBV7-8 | TGTGCCAGCAGCCACAACAGGGGGTGGGATGAAAAACTGTTTTTT | CASSHNRGWDEKLFF
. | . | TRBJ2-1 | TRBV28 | TGTGCCAGCAGTTTGGGTGGGGCCAGCTCCTACAATGAGCAGTTCTTC | CASSLGGASSYNEQFF
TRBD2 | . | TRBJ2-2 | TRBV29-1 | TGCAGCGTTGACTCTAGCGGGAGGGTTGGTATAGCCGGGGAGCTGTTTTTT | CSVDSSGRVGIAGELFF
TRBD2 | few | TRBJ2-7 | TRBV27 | TGTGCCAGCAGCACTAGCGGTTTCACCTACGAGCAGTACTTC | CASSTSGFTYEQYF
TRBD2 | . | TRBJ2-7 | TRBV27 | TGTGCCAGCAGTTTGCGGGAGGGCCGGTCCGAGCAGTACTTC | CASSLREGRSEQYF
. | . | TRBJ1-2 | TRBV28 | TGTGCCAGCAGTTTTCAGGGAACGATCGCTGGCTACACCTTC | CASSFQGTIAGYTF
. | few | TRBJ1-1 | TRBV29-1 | TGCAGCGTGGGACGGGGGGACACTGAAGCTTTCTTT | CSVGRGDTEAFF
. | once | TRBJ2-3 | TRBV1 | TGCACCAGCGTTTGGACTAGCGGGAGTCAGTCTACAGATACGCAGTATTTT | CTSVWTSGSQSTDTQYF
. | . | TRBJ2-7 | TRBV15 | TGTGCCACCAGCAGAGGGGCTGACTACGAGCAGTACTTC | CATSRGADYEQYF
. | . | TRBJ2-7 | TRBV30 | TGTGCCTGGAGTTTGGACGCACGAACCTACGAGCAGTACTTC | CAWSLDARTYEQYF
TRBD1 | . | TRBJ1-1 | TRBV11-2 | TGTGCCAGCAGCTTAAACAGGGGGGTGAACACTGAAGCTTTCTTT | CASSLNRGVNTEAFF
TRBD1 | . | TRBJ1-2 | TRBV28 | TGTGCCAGCAGAAGGCCCCCAGGGACAGGGGATGGGTATGGCTACACCTTC | CASRRPPGTGDGYGYTF
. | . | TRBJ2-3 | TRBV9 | TGTGCCAGTAGCGTCCTGAGCGGCACAGATACGCAGTATTTT | CASSVLSGTDTQYF
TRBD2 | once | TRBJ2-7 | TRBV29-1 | TGCAGCGGGCCTTGTACTAGCGGTAACTACGAGCAGTACTTC | CSGPCTSGNYEQYF
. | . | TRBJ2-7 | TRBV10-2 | TGCGCCAGCAGTGAGAAGGTGGGTGCGGCTTCCTACGAGCAGTACTTC | CASSEKVGAASYEQYF
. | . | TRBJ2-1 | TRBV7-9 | TGTGCCAGCAGCTTCCGGCCGCCCAATGAGCAGTTCTTC | CASSFRPPNEQFF
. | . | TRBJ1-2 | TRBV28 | TGTGCCAGCAGCAGACAGGCGGCTAACTATGGCTACACCTTC | CASSRQAANYGYTF
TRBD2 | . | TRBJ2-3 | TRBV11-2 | TGTGCCAGCAGCACGCCGGGACTAGCGACAGATACGCAGTATTTT | CASSTPGLATDTQYF
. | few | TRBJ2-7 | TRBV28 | TGTGCCAGCAGTTTAAACCCACGTGGTGGGAGCACCTACGAGCAGTACTTC | CASSLNPRGGSTYEQYF
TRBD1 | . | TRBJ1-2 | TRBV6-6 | TGTGCCAGCAGTTACGACAGGGAGGGGTACTATGGCTACACCTTC | CASSYDREGYYGYTF
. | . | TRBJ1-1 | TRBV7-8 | TGTGCCAGCAAGAACCCTAGGACGGGGGGTGAAGCTTTCTTT | CASKNPRTGGEAFF
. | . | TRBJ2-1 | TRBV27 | TGTGCCAGCAGCCCTTCCCAGGTGGCTCATAAGCAGTTCTTC | CASSPSQVAHKQFF